This T cell receptor beta chain comes out of a study of CD8 T cells in Susac syndrome. Study-level background: Sequenced Susac syndrome patients included over 5 with clinically active disease and about eight in remission.

When the RNA was reverse transcribed, random hexamers were used with an input of about 0.45 to 1 ug. MiXCR was run by TCRdb on the immunoSEQ multiplex PCR reads, yielding one entry per CDR3 protein. The sample contains about 240,000 distinct CDR3 sequences, about 96% of which appear only once. Losses at the gene ends were 0 bases for V and 11 bases for J; bases not matched to a gene: 14. The CDR3 length is 16 residues. Germline lookup yields CDR1 SQVTM and CDR2 ANQGSEA. The sequence was collected from a human donor with Susac syndrome. The V and J genes are TRBV29-1 and TRBJ2-2, with TRBD2 matching over 8 bases. Sequencing was done on a sample of CD4+ T cells from PBMCs. For the CDR3, the DNA is TGCAGCGTTGAAGAAGGGGGGAAAGGAGCGGGAGAAGAGCTGTTTTTT. It translates to CSVEEGGKGAGEELFF.